This T cell receptor beta chain stems from a study of tumor and adjacent non-tumor tissue in lung cancer. On the study more broadly: Patients were aged roughly 30 to 76, roughly 9 men and a handful of women, stage I to III.

No cell sorting was done before RNA was extracted from the tissue. Between August and November 2014, newly diagnosed, chemotherapy-naive lung cancer patients underwent thoracic surgery in China. A modified ARM-PCR protocol with three rounds of nested PCR amplified TCRbeta. TCRdb re-called the multiplex PCR reads with MiXCR, one entry per CDR3 protein. The repertoire holds 65,000 to 90,000 distinct CDR3 sequences, with about two thirds as singletons. The length of the CDR3 is 13 residues. The V gene's germline CDR1 is WNHNN and CDR2 SYGVQD (reference sequence). This clonotype appeared a few times. Antigen: not known. At one end the junction does not follow the germline gene, possibly because of a read error. Findings and caveats of the study: Higher tumor TCR diversity was associated with shorter survival.

The sequencing input was lung tumor tissue. The chain recombines TRBV10-1 with TRBJ1-6; no clear D. The sequence was collected from a woman aged 70-85 years with non-small cell lung cancer. For the CDR3, the DNA is TGCGCCAGCAGTGAGATCGGGAATTCACCCCCCCACTTT. This codes for CASSEIGNSPPHF.